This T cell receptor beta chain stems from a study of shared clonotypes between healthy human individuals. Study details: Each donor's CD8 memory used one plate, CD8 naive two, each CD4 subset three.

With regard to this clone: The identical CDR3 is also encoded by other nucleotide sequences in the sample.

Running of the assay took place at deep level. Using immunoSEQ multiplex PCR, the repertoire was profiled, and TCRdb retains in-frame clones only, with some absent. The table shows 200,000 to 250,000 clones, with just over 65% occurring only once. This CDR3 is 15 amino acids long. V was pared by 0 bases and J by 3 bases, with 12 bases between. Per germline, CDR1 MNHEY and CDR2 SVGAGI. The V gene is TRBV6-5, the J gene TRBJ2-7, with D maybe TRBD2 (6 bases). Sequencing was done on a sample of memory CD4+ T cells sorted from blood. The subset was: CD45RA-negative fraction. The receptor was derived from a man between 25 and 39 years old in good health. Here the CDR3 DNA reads TGTGCCAGCAGTTACTCCCCCCCGGGGGTCTACGAGCAGTACTTC. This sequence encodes CASSYSPPGVYEQYF.